The T cell receptor (beta chain) under discussion was sequenced for a study of control samples from healthy donors and cancer patients. Measured with immunoSEQ multiplex PCR; TCRdb has only the in-frame clones, and not every one. The table records around 75,000 clones, roughly 92% of them present only once. The CDR3 length is 19 residues. The ends lost 2 bases at V and 8 bases at J; junction bases unmatched: 19. CDR1 MNHEY and CDR2 SVGEGT come from the germline V gene. Material for sequencing was blood. This chain joins TRBV6-2 or TRBV6-3 and TRBJ2-1; 9 positions agree with TRBD1. The receptor comes from a woman aged 55 to 70 in good health. The CDR3 loop is CASSYNSYRRGTGYDEQFF. CDR3 coding DNA: TGTGCCAGCAGTTACAATAGTTACCGCAGGGGGACAGGGTACGATGAGCAGTTCTTC.